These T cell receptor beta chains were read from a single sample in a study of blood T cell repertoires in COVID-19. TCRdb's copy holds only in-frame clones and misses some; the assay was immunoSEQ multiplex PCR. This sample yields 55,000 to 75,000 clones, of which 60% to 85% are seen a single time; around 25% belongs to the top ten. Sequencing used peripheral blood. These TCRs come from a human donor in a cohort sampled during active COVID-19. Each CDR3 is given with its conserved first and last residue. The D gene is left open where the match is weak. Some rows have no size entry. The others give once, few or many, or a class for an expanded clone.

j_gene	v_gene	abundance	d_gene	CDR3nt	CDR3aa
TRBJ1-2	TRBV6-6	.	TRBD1	TGTGCCAGTAGAGGGACAGGGGGCGACTATGGCTACACCTTC	CASRGTGGDYGYTF
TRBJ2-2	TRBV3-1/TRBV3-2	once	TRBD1	TGTGCCAGCAGCCCGACAGGGTTTTCGAACACCGGGGAGCTGTTTTTT	CASSPTGFSNTGELFF
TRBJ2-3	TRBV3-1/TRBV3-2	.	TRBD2	TGTGCCAGCAGCCAAGGGGCGGGGGGCACAGATACGCAGTATTTT	CASSQGAGGTDTQYF
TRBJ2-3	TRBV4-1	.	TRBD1	TGCGCCAGCAGCCCGGGACAGTTAAGCACAGATACGCAGTATTTT	CASSPGQLSTDTQYF
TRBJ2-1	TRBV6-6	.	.	TGTGCCAGCAGTTACCTCCCGGAGCTTGAGCAGTTCTTC	CASSYLPELEQFF
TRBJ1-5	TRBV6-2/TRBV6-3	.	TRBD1	TGTGCCAGCAGCTCCGGGACAGGGGGGAGACAGCCCCAGCATTTT	CASSSGTGGRQPQHF
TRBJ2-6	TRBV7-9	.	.	TGTGCCAGCAGCTTTCGGCAGGGGTACTCTGGGGCCAACGTCCTGACTTTC	CASSFRQGYSGANVLTF
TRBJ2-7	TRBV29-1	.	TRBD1	TGCAGCGTTAGGACAGGGGGTGCTAAGCAGTACTTC	CSVRTGGAKQYF
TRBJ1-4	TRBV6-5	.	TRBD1	TGTGCCAGCAGCCCCGGGACAGCGCTTGGTGAAAAACTGTTTTTT	CASSPGTALGEKLFF
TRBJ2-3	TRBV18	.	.	TGTGCCAGCTCACCAATGGGGCAAGGCACAGATACGCAGTATTTT	CASSPMGQGTDTQYF
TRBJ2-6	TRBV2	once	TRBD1	TGTGCCAGTGGACAGGGGAGATCTCCTGGGGCCAACGTCCTGACTTTC	CASGQGRSPGANVLTF
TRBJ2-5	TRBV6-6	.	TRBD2	TGTGCCAGCAGTACTGGGACTAATGGAGCCCAGTACTTC	CASSTGTNGAQYF
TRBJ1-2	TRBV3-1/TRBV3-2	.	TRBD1	TGTGCCAGCAGCCGAGGACAGGGGTATGGCTACACCTTC	CASSRGQGYGYTF
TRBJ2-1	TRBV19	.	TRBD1	TGTGCCAGCACCGGGACAGGACCCAATGAGCAGTTCTTC	CASTGTGPNEQFF
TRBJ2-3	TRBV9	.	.	TGTGCCAGCAGCGTCGGGGGCACAGATACGCAGTATTTT	CASSVGGTDTQYF
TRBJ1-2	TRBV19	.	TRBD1	TGTGCCAGTAGTAACCCTGGACAGGGGGCAATAAGGGTGCGTGGCTACACCTTC	CASSNPGQGAIRVRGYTF
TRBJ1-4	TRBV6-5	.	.	TGTGCCAGCGTTAGGCCGGGGAATGAAAAACTGTTTTTT	CASVRPGNEKLFF
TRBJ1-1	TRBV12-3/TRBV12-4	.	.	TGTGCCAGCAGTTTAGGGGGCGCCTGGGCTTTCTTT	CASSLGGAWAFF
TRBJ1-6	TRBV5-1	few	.	TGCGCCAGCAGCTTACAGGGTAGCGATTCACCCCTCCACTTT	CASSLQGSDSPLHF
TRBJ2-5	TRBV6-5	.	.	TGTGCCAGCAGACTTCCAAACCAAGAGACCCAGTACTTC	CASRLPNQETQYF
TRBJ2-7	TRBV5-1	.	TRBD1	TGCGCCAGCAGCTTGTCGTCGGGACAGGGCTACGAGCAGTACTTC	CASSLSSGQGYEQYF
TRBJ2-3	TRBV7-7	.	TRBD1	TGTGCTAGCAGCTCCGGGACAGGGAGCACAGATACGCAGTATTTT	CASSSGTGSTDTQYF
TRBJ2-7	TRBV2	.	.	TGTGCCAGCAGTGTCAACCGGGACTTGGATAGGTTC	CASSVNRDLDRF
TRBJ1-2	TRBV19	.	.	TGTGCCAGTAGTATCTCGAGGGAGAGCTATGGCTACACCTTC	CASSISRESYGYTF
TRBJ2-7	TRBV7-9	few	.	TGTGCCAGCAGTATGGAGTCCTACGAGCAGTACTTC	CASSMESYEQYF
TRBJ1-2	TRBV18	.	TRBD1	TGTGCCAGCTCACCCGACAGGGACCTCTATGGCTACACCTTC	CASSPDRDLYGYTF
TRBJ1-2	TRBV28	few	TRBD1	TGTGCCAGCAGCGGACAGGGTTCTTCCGGCTACACCTTC	CASSGQGSSGYTF
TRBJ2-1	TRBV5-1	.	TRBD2	TGCGCCAGCAGCTTCGACAGCGGGATTGATGAGCAGTTCTTC	CASSFDSGIDEQFF
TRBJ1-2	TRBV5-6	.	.	TGTGCCAGCAGCGGGGCCTATGGCTACACCTTC	CASSGAYGYTF
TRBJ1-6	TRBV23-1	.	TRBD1	TGCGCCAGCAGTCATCAGGACAGGGCCGGAAAATTACTCTCCTATAATTCACCCCTCCACTTT	CASSHQDRAGKLLSYNSPLHF
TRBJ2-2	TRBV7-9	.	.	TGTGCCAGCAGCCAGCAGGGGGGGAACACCGGGGAGCTGTTTTTT	CASSQQGGNTGELFF
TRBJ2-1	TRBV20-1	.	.	TGCAGTGCTAGTTCGTCTCTGGCTTCCGTGGCCGAAAGTCCCTCCCAACAGTTCTTC	CSASSSLASVAESPSQQFF
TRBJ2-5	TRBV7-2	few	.	TGTGCCAGCAGCTTTCAGGCAGGACAAGAGACCCAGTACTTC	CASSFQAGQETQYF
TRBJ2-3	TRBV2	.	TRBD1	TGTGCCAGCAGTGAAGTCCCGGACAGGGGAGGTACAGATACGCAGTATTTT	CASSEVPDRGGTDTQYF
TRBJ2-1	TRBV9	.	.	TGTGCCAGCAGCTTCGCCTCCGAGGGGGGGGCGGCTGAGCAGTTCTTC	CASSFASEGGAAEQFF
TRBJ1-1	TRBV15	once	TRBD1	TGTGCCACCAGCAGAGACAGGGGGCGAGCTTTCTTT	CATSRDRGRAFF
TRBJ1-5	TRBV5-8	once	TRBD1	TGTGCCAGCAGCCCCAGACAGGGGGGCAATCAGCCCCAGCATTTT	CASSPRQGGNQPQHF
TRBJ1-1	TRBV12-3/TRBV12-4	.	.	TGTGCCAGCAGTTTTTCGGCAGGGGCTGAAGCTTTCTTT	CASSFSAGAEAFF
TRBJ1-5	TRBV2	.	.	TGTGCCAGCAGTGACAGGGGAGAGAGCAATCAGCCCCAGCATTTT	CASSDRGESNQPQHF
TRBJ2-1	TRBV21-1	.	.	TGTGCCAGCAGCAAAGATACCCCACGGCGGGATAGCTCCTACAATGAGCAGTTCTTC	CASSKDTPRRDSSYNEQFF
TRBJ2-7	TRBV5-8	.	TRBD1	TGTGCCAGCAGCTGGGACAGGACCTACGAGCAGTACTTC	CASSWDRTYEQYF
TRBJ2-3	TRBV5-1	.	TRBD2	TGCGCCAGCAGCTTCGGGACTACCGACACAGATACGCAGTATTTT	CASSFGTTDTDTQYF
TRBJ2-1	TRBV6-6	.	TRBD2	TGTGCCAGCAGTCAGACTAGCGGGGGGGCTCTTTCCTACAATGAGCAGTTCTTC	CASSQTSGGALSYNEQFF
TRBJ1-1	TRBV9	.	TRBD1	TGTGCCAGCAACAGGGGTGACACTGAAGCTTTCTTT	CASNRGDTEAFF
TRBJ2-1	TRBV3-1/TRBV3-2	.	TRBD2	TGTGCCAGCAGCCAAGCCCCGGGACTACTCGCCTACAATGAGCAGTTCTTC	CASSQAPGLLAYNEQFF
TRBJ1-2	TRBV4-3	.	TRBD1	TGCGCCAGCAGCTCTCTAGTGGGACAGGGGGCAATGAGGGGTGGCTACACCTTC	CASSSLVGQGAMRGGYTF
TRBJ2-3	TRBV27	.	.	TGTGCCAGCAGGGGCGGGGGCGGATTTAGCACAGATACGCAGTATTTT	CASRGGGGFSTDTQYF
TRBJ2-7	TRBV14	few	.	TGTGCCAGCAGCCAAGATGCCAGGGCCACCTACGAGCAGTACTTC	CASSQDARATYEQYF